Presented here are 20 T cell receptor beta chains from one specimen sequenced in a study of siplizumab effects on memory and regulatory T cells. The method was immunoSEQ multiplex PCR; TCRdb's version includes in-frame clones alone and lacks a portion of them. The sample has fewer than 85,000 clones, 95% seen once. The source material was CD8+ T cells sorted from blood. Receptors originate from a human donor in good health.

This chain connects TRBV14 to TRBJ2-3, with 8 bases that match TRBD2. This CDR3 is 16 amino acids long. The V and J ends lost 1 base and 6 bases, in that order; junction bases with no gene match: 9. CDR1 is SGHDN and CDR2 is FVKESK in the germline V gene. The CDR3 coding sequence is TGTGCCAGCAGCCAAGTTCCTAGCGGGTCAAGTGATACGCAGTATTTT. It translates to CASSQVPSGSSDTQYF.

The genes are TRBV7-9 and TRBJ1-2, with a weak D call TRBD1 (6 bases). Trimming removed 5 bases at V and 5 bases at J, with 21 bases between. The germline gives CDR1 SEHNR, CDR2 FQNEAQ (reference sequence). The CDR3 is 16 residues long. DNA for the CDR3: TGTGCCAGCAGCGATTTACAGGGTGGCCCTCGTTATGGCTACACCTTC. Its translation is CASSDLQGGPRYGYTF.

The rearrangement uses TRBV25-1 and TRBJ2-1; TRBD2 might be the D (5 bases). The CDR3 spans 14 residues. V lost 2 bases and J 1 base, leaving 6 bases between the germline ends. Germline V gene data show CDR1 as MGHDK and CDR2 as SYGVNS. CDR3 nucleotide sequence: TGTGCCAGCAGTGAAGGAGGTTCCTACAATGAGCAGTTCTTC. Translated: CASSEGGSYNEQFF.

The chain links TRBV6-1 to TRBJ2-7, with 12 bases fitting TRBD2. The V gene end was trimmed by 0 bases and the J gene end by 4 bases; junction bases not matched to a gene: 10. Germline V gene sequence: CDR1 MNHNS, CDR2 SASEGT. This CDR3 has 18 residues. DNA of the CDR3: TGTGCCAGCAGTGAAGCGCGCCTAGCGGGAGGGCCTGAATACGAGCAGTACTTC. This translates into CASSEARLAGGPEYEQYF.

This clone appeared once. In nucleotides, the CDR3 is TGTGCCATCAGTGTGGCGGCGGACAGCTCCTACGAGCAGTACTTC. It yields the protein CAISVAADSSYEQYF. The rearrangement links TRBV10-3 to TRBJ2-7, with D tentatively TRBD1 (6 bases). Deletions cut 4 bases from V and 0 bases from J, with 13 bases between. The CDR3 runs to 15 residues. CDR1 is ENHRY, CDR2 SYGVKD, per germline.

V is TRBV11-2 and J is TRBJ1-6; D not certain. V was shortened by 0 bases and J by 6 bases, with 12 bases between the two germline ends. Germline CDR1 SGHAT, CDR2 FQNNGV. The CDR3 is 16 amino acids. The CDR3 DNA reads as TGTGCCAGCAGCTTAGACCACAGAGGAGCTAATTCACCCCTCCACTTT. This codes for CASSLDHRGANSPLHF.

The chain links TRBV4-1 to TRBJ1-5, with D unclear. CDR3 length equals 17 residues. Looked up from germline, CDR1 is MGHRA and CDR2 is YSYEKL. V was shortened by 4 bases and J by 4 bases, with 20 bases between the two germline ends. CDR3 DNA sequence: TGCGCCAGCAGCCGAAATAGGAACGAAGACGGAAATCAGCCCCAGCATTTT. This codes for CASSRNRNEDGNQPQHF.

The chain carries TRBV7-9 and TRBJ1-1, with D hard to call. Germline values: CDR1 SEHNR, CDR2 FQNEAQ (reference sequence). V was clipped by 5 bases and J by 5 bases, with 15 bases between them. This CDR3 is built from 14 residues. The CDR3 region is CASSNSGELTEAFF. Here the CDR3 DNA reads TGTGCCAGCAGCAACAGCGGCGAACTAACTGAAGCTTTCTTT.

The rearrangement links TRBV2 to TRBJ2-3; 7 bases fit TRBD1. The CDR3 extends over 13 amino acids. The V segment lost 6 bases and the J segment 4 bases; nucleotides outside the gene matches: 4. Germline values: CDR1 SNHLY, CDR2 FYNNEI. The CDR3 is CASRRQGSDTQYF. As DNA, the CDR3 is TGTGCCAGCAGACGACAGGGCTCAGATACGCAGTATTTT.

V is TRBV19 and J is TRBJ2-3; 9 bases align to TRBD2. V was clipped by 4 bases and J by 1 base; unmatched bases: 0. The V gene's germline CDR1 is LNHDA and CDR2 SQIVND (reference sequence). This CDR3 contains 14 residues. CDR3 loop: CASSTSGGTDTQYF. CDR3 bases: TGTGCCAGTAGTACTAGCGGGGGCACAGATACGCAGTATTTT.

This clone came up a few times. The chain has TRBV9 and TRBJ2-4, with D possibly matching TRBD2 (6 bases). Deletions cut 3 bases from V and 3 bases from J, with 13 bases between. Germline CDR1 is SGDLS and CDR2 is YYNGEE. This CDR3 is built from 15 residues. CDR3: CASSGGLEDKNIQYF. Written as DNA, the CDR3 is TGTGCCAGCAGCGGGGGACTGGAGGACAAAAACATTCAGTACTTC. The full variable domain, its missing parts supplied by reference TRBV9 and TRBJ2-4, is DSGVTQTPKHLITATGQRVTLRCSPRSGDLSVYWYQQSLDQGLQFLIQYYNGEERAKGNILERFSAQQFPDLHSELNLSSLELGDSALYFCASSGGLEDKNIQYFGAGTRLSVL.

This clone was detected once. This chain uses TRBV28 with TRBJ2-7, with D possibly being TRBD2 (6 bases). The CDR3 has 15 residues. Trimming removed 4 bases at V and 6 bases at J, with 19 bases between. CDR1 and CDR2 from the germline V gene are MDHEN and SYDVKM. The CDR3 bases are TGTGCCAGCAGTTCACCGGGACTCCGATTCGGCGAGCAGTACTTC. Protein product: CASSSPGLRFGEQYF. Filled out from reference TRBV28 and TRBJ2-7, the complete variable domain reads DVKVTQSSRYLVKRTGEKVFLECVQDMDHENMFWYRQDPGLGLRLIYFSYDVKMKEKGDIPEGYSVSREKKERFSLILESASTNQTSMYLCASSSPGLRFGEQYFGPGTRLTVT.

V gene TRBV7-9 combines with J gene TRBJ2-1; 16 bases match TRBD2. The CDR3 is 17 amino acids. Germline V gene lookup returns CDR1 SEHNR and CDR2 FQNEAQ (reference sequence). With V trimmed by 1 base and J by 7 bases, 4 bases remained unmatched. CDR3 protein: CASSLEMGLAGGNEQFF. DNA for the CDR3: TGTGCCAGCAGCTTAGAAATGGGACTAGCGGGAGGGAATGAGCAGTTCTTC. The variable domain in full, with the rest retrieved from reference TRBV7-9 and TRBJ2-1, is DTGVSQNPRHKITKRGQNVTFRCDPISEHNRLYWYRQTLGQGPEFLTYFQNEAQLEKSRLLSDRFSAERPKGSFSTLEIQRTEQGDSAMYLCASSLEMGLAGGNEQFFGPGTRLTVL.

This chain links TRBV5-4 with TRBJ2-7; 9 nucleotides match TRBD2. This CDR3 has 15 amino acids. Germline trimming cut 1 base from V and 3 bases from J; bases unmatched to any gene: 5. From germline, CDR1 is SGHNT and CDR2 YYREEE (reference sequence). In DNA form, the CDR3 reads TGTGCCAGCAGCTTGCGTAGCGGGGGTCTCTACGAGCAGTACTTC. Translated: CASSLRSGGLYEQYF.

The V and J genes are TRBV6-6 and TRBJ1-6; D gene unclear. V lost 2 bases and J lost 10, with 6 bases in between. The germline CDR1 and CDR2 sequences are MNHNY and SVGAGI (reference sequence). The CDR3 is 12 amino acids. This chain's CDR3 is CASSYDESPLHF. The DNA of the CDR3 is TGTGCCAGCAGTTACGACGAATCACCCCTCCACTTT.

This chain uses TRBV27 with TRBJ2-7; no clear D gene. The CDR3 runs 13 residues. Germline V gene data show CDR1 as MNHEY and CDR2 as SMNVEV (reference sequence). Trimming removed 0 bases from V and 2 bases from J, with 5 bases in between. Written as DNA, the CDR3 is TGTGCCAGCAGTTTATCGGTTACCTACGAGCAGTACTTC. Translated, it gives CASSLSVTYEQYF.

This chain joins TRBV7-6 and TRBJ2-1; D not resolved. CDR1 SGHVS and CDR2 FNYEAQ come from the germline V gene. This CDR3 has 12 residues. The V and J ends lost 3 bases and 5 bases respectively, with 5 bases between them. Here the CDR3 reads CASSLENNEQFF. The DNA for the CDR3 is TGTGCCAGCAGCTTGGAGAACAATGAGCAGTTCTTC.

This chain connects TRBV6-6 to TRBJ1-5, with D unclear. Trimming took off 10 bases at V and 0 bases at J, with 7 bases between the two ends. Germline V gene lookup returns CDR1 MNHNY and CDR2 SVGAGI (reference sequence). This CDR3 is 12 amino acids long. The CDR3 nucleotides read TGTGCCAACGGAGCTAGCAATCAGCCCCAGCATTTT. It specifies CANGASNQPQHF.

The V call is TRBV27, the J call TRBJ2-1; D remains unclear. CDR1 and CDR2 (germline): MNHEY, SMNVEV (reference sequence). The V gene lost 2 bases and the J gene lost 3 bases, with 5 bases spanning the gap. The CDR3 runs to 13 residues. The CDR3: CASSLSFYNEQFF. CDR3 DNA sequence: TGTGCCAGCAGTTTAAGCTTCTACAATGAGCAGTTCTTC.

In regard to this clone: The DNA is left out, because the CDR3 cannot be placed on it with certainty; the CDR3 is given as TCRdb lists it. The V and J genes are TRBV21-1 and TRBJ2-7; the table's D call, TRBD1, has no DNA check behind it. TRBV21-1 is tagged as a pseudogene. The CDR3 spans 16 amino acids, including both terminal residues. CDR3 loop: CASSNFGQGNLNEQYF.